These 30 T cell receptor beta chains originate from one sample sequenced in a study of CD8 T cells in Susac syndrome. Random hexamers served to reverse transcribe roughly 0.45 to 1 ug RNA. TCRdb fed the immunoSEQ multiplex PCR reads into MiXCR, producing one record per CDR3 protein. The sample holds around 270,000 distinct CDR3 sequences, around 91% seen once. The sequencing sample was made of CD8+ T cells from PBMCs. These TCRs come from a human donor with multiple sclerosis.

This clonotype was seen once. The rearrangement links TRBV27 to TRBJ2-1; 11 nucleotides align to TRBD2. From germline, CDR1 is MNHEY and CDR2 SMNVEV (reference sequence). V was pared by 10 bases and J by 0 bases, with 5 bases of the junction left unmatched. This CDR3 is built from 15 residues. The CDR3 nucleotides are TGTGCCACCAGACTAGCGGGGAGCTCCTACAATGAGCAGTTCTTC. Translation gives CATRLAGSSYNEQFF.

This clonotype was observed a few times. This rearrangement joins TRBV4-1 to TRBJ2-1; 7 nucleotides match TRBD1. The CDR3 has 14 amino acids. The junction had 3 bases not matched to a gene; V was cut back by 1 base and J by 6 bases. In germline, CDR1 is MGHRA, CDR2 YSYEKL. Here the CDR3 reads CASSQVGTVNEQFF. CDR3 bases: TGCGCCAGCAGCCAAGTAGGGACAGTCAATGAGCAGTTCTTC.

The chain couples TRBV27 to TRBJ2-7, with 11 positions matching TRBD1. The CDR3 covers 16 residues. The junction had 9 bases not matched to a gene; V was cut back by 6 bases and J by 2 bases. Germline-derived CDR1 and CDR2 are MNHEY and SMNVEV (reference sequence). CDR3 in amino acids: CASSLLGQGGTYEQYF. The CDR3 DNA follows: TGTGCCAGCAGCCTTTTGGGACAGGGGGGAACCTACGAGCAGTACTTC.

The rearrangement uses TRBV9 and TRBJ2-3; 11 nucleotides match TRBD2. Trimming at V came to 4 bases and at J to 2 bases, leaving 6 bases not matched to a gene. Germline CDR1 and CDR2: SGDLS and YYNGEE. The CDR3 runs to 16 residues. The CDR3 coding sequence is TGTGCCAGCAGCTCTAAACTAGCGGGAGACACAGATACGCAGTATTTT. Its protein is CASSSKLAGDTDTQYF.

The chain has TRBV28 and TRBJ1-1; maybe TRBD1 (6 bases). There are 17 residues in the CDR3. V lost 3 bases and J lost 4, with 21 bases in between. Germline V gene data show CDR1 as MDHEN and CDR2 as SYDVKM. CDR3 sequence reads: CASSFPLSTGAGTEAFF. CDR3 DNA: TGTGCCAGCAGTTTTCCGCTCAGTACGGGGGCAGGCACTGAAGCTTTCTTT.

CDR3 DNA: TGTGCCAGCAGCTCGGACAGCGAGAACACTGAAGCTTTCTTT. It encodes CASSSDSENTEAFF. V and J are TRBV7-3 and TRBJ1-1; weak D call: TRBD1 (6 bases). Deletions cut 4 bases from V and 1 base from J, with 10 bases between. This CDR3 contains 14 residues. Germline values: CDR1 SGHTA, CDR2 FQGTGA.

The J gene is TRBJ1-5, the V gene TRBV3-1, with 8 bases lining up with TRBD1. CDR1 is LGHDT and CDR2 is YNNKEL in the germline V gene (reference sequence). Germline trimming cut 1 base from V and 5 bases from J; bases unmatched to any gene: 10. The CDR3 has 17 amino acids. The CDR3 bases are TGTGCCAGCAGCCAAGGCGGACAGGGCGAACCGTATCAGCCCCAGCATTTT. It encodes CASSQGGQGEPYQPQHF. The full variable domain, its missing parts supplied by reference TRBV3-1 and TRBJ1-5, is DTAVSQTPKYLVTQMGNDKSIKCEQNLGHDTMYWYKQDSKKFLKIMFSYNNKELIINETVPNRFSPKSPDKAHLNLHINSLELGDSAVYFCASSQGGQGEPYQPQHFGDGTRLSIL.

The chain carries TRBV20-1 and TRBJ2-1; 14 bases agree with TRBD2. The CDR3 length is 17 residues. With 3 bases clipped from V and 4 bases from J, the junction kept 8 bases outside the gene matches. CDR1 and CDR2 from the germline V gene are DFQATT and SNEGSKA (reference sequence). In DNA form, the CDR3 reads TGCAGTGCTAGGTTCGGGACTAGCGGGAGCTGGTACAATGAGCAGTTCTTC. It translates to CSARFGTSGSWYNEQFF.

The V call is TRBV7-9, the J call TRBJ2-2; D is possibly TRBD1 (6 bases). The germline V gene has CDR1 SEHNR and CDR2 FQNEAQ (reference sequence). Trimming removed 2 bases from V and 6 bases from J, with 10 bases in between. The CDR3 totals 14 residues. The CDR3 sequence: CASSLPRTAGELFF. In nucleotides, the CDR3 is TGTGCCAGCAGCTTACCACGGACAGCCGGGGAGCTGTTTTTT. Combining the CDR3 with reference TRBV7-9 and TRBJ2-2 gives the whole variable domain DTGVSQNPRHKITKRGQNVTFRCDPISEHNRLYWYRQTLGQGPEFLTYFQNEAQLEKSRLLSDRFSAERPKGSFSTLEIQRTEQGDSAMYLCASSLPRTAGELFFGEGSRLTVL.

The CDR3 protein is CSAREGPSSLNTGELFF. CDR3 nucleotides: TGCAGTGCTAGAGAGGGGCCGTCCTCTCTGAACACCGGGGAGCTGTTTTTT. The chain combines TRBV20-1 with TRBJ2-2; D is possibly TRBD1 (5 bases). CDR3 length equals 17 residues. Trimming cost V 0 bases and J 1 base, with 15 bases left between them. CDR1 is DFQATT, CDR2 SNEGSKA, per germline (reference sequence).

V gene TRBV27 combines with J gene TRBJ2-7; D might be TRBD1 (5 bases). The CDR3 is 15 residues long. Germline lookup yields CDR1 MNHEY and CDR2 SMNVEV (reference sequence). V was cut by 6 bases and J by 2 bases, with 17 bases left in between. The CDR3 nucleotides read TGTGCCAGCAGATCTGGGGCCAGCTTCACCTACGAGCAGTACTTC. Translated: CASRSGASFTYEQYF.

This chain uses TRBV27 with TRBJ1-1, with D possibly matching TRBD1 (6 bases). In germline, CDR1 is MNHEY, CDR2 SMNVEV (reference sequence). CDR3 length: 13 amino acids. V lost 4 bases, J lost 4 bases, and 10 bases lay in between. The CDR3 is CASSYQGSTEAFF. The CDR3 DNA follows: TGTGCCAGCAGTTACCAGGGGAGCACTGAAGCTTTCTTT.

The chain uses TRBV12-3 or TRBV12-4 and TRBJ2-3; D may be TRBD2 (5 bases). This CDR3 comprises 12 residues. V was shortened by 11 bases and J by 2 bases, with 11 bases between the two germline ends. The CDR3 coding sequence is TGTGCCTCGACCGGGGACACAGATACGCAGTATTTT. Residues: CASTGDTDTQYF.

This rearrangement joins TRBV20-1 to TRBJ2-7; 11 positions agree with TRBD2. Per germline, CDR1 DFQATT and CDR2 SNEGSKA (reference sequence). Trimming cost V 4 bases and J 2 bases; bases outside gene matches: 4. CDR3 size: 14 residues. CDR3 DNA: TGCAGTGCTACAACTAGCGGGGGACCCTACGAGCAGTACTTC. Amino acid sequence: CSATTSGGPYEQYF.

This sequence joins TRBV20-1 and TRBJ2-7; D possibly corresponds to TRBD1 (5 bases). CDR1 DFQATT and CDR2 SNEGSKA come from the germline V gene (reference sequence). This CDR3 spans 12 amino acids. Trimming took 3 bases from V and 3 from J, leaving 9 bases between them. CDR3 residues: CSARAGFYEQYF. The DNA for the CDR3 is TGCAGTGCTAGGGCAGGGTTCTACGAGCAGTACTTC.

This clonotype was detected once. The J gene is TRBJ2-1, the V gene TRBV2; 8 bases match TRBD1. J was trimmed by 10 bases and V by 7 bases; bases with no gene match: 21. Germline loops: CDR1 SNHLY, CDR2 FYNNEI. CDR3 length: 17 amino acids. Here the CDR3 DNA reads TGTGCCAGCACCCTGATCAGGACAGGGATAAATCTACGAGAGCAGTTCTTC. Its translation is CASTLIRTGINLREQFF.

The chain combines TRBV6-5 with TRBJ2-2; tentative D call: TRBD1 (5 bases). Trimming pared 2 bases from V and 8 bases from J, leaving 9 bases between. The CDR3 length is 13 residues. CDR1 is MNHEY, CDR2 SVGAGI, per germline. The CDR3 region is CASSYQGSGELFF. The CDR3 region has the DNA TGTGCCAGCAGTTACCAGGGTTCGGGGGAGCTGTTTTTT.

The gene calls are TRBV20-1 and TRBJ2-7; possibly TRBD1 or TRBD2 for D (5 bases each). Germline V gives CDR1 DFQATT, CDR2 SNEGSKA (reference sequence). CDR3 length: 13 amino acids. V was trimmed by 1 base and J by 3 bases, leaving 10 bases between them. The CDR3 DNA sequence: TGCAGTGCTAGAGCGGGGCGGTTCTACGAGCAGTACTTC. Its protein product is CSARAGRFYEQYF.

V and J are TRBV7-2 and TRBJ2-7; perhaps TRBD1 as D (6 bases). The CDR3 consists of 13 residues. Germline V gene lookup returns CDR1 SGHTA and CDR2 FQGNSA. V lost 5 bases and J 4 bases, leaving 12 bases between the germline ends. The CDR3 nucleotides are TGTGCCAGCAGCGTCAACAGGGAATACGAGCAGTACTTC. Protein sequence: CASSVNREYEQYF.

The CDR3 loop reads CATGAWGEGEPYNEQFF. CDR3 nucleotide sequence: TGTGCCACCGGGGCCTGGGGAGAGGGGGAACCTTACAATGAGCAGTTCTTC. The genes are TRBV15 and TRBJ2-1; TRBD1 might be the D (6 bases). The ends were cut back, 8 bases at V and 4 bases at J, with 24 bases in the middle. The CDR3 runs to 17 residues. CDR1 LNHNV and CDR2 YYDKDF come from the germline V gene (reference sequence).

V and J are TRBV3-1 and TRBJ2-2; perhaps TRBD1 as D (6 bases). The CDR3 contains 12 residues. Germline V gene data show CDR1 as LGHDT and CDR2 as YNNKEL (reference sequence). Written as DNA, the CDR3 is TGTGCGACTTGGGACACCACCGGGGAGCTGTTTTTT. The encoded protein is CATWDTTGELFF.

This sequence joins TRBV15 and TRBJ2-1, with 14 bases identical to TRBD2. J lost 9 bases, V lost 0 bases, and 10 bases had no gene match. From germline, CDR1 is LNHNV and CDR2 YYDKDF (reference sequence). The CDR3 spans 18 residues. CDR3 nucleotide sequence: TGTGCCACCAGCAGAGAGATTACGGGACTAGCGGGAGTAAGTGAGCAGTTCTTC. Protein sequence: CATSREITGLAGVSEQFF.

V gene TRBV2 combines with J gene TRBJ2-1; 11 bases match TRBD2. Looked up from germline, CDR1 is SNHLY and CDR2 is FYNNEI. CDR3 length: 16 residues. Losses at the gene ends were 8 bases for V and 8 bases for J; bases not matched to a gene: 14. This CDR3 reads CASGGRTSGSWDEQFF. The CDR3, as DNA: TGTGCCAGCGGAGGCCGCACTAGCGGGAGTTGGGATGAGCAGTTCTTC.

The genes are TRBV28 and TRBJ2-7, with D uncertain. The CDR3 sequence is 14 residues long. The germline CDR1 and CDR2 sequences are MDHEN and SYDVKM. V was pared by 8 bases and J by 1 base, with 15 bases between. Here the CDR3 reads CASYRADISYEQYF. The CDR3 nucleotides read TGTGCCAGCTATAGGGCAGACATATCCTACGAGCAGTACTTC.

This clonotype was seen a few times. V and J are TRBV6-1 and TRBJ2-5, with a tentative D call TRBD2 (5 bases). V dropped 6 bases and J dropped 4 bases, with 18 bases sitting between them. The CDR3 runs to 15 residues. Germline V gene lookup returns CDR1 MNHNS and CDR2 SASEGT. For the CDR3, the DNA is TGTGCCAGCAGCTCCCGAATTAGCGAGGGAGAGACCCAGTACTTC. The encoded protein is CASSSRISEGETQYF.

The chain couples TRBV6-5 to TRBJ2-1, with TRBD2 matching over 13 bases. This CDR3 has 14 amino acids. With 2 bases clipped from V and 9 bases from J, the junction kept 1 base outside the gene matches. Germline CDR1 is MNHEY and CDR2 is SVGAGI. This CDR3 is CASSYGTSGTEQFF. The CDR3, as DNA: TGTGCCAGCAGTTACGGGACTAGCGGGACTGAGCAGTTCTTC.

The V call is TRBV9, the J call TRBJ2-1; no definite D call. Germline CDR1 reads SGDLS; CDR2 reads YYNGEE. The CDR3 length is 15 residues. V lost 3 bases, J lost 2 bases, and 12 bases lay in between. CDR3 in amino acids: CASSARSTTYNEQFF. The DNA of the CDR3 is TGTGCCAGCAGCGCCCGTTCTACCACCTACAATGAGCAGTTCTTC. The full variable domain, with the rest looked up from reference TRBV9 and TRBJ2-1, is DSGVTQTPKHLITATGQRVTLRCSPRSGDLSVYWYQQSLDQGLQFLIQYYNGEERAKGNILERFSAQQFPDLHSELNLSSLELGDSALYFCASSARSTTYNEQFFGPGTRLTVL.

The V gene is TRBV7-9, the J gene TRBJ2-1; 8 bases align to TRBD2. The CDR3 consists of 13 residues. The junction had 5 bases not matched to a gene; V was cut back by 5 bases and J by 8 bases. CDR1 is SEHNR, CDR2 FQNEAQ, per germline (reference sequence). CDR3 in DNA: TGTGCCAGCAGCGCCGGGGGGGGCGATGAGCAGTTCTTC. It encodes CASSAGGGDEQFF.

The chain uses TRBV20-1 and TRBJ2-7, with D hard to call. The germline V gene has CDR1 DFQATT and CDR2 SNEGSKA (reference sequence). Trimming removed 1 base at V and 5 bases at J, with 12 bases between. The CDR3 spans 13 residues. CDR3 sequence: CSARGGWENEQYF. CDR3 nucleotide sequence: TGCAGTGCTAGAGGGGGTTGGGAAAACGAGCAGTACTTC.

This clonotype showed up just once. The genes are TRBV6-6 and TRBJ2-7, with no clear D. The CDR3 extends over 12 amino acids. The germline V gene encodes CDR1 MNHNY and CDR2 SVGAGI (reference sequence). V shed 2 bases and J shed 7 bases, with 9 bases lying between them. The CDR3 sequence: CASSYALVEQYF. The CDR3 DNA follows: TGTGCCAGCAGTTACGCCTTAGTGGAGCAGTACTTC.